This paragraph reports one T cell receptor beta chain. Its cognate antigen is unknown. The entry originates in a study of T cells in localized non-small cell lung cancer. General study points: A higher density of T cells in blood coincided with extended overall survival.

The table came from immunoSEQ multiplex PCR; TCRdb's copy has only in-frame clones and leaves some out. The data show around 26,000 clones, with roughly 90% seen just once and 3.5% to 5% held by the top ten. Per the germline V gene, CDR1 is SGHRS and CDR2 is YFSETQ. This CDR3 is 15 amino acids long. V shed 4 bases and J 0 bases; nucleotides not matched to a gene: 5. The chain joins TRBV5-1 to TRBJ2-7, with TRBD2 matching over 9 bases. This TCR came from an older female donor with stage II squamous cell lung carcinoma. Here the sequenced sample was peripheral blood, taken before any cancer treatment. CDR3: CASSGSGGRSYEQYF. DNA of the CDR3: TGCGCCAGCAGCGGTAGCGGGGGCCGCTCCTACGAGCAGTACTTC.